Sequencing of this T cell receptor beta chain was carried out in a study of CD8+ T cells in alopecia areata. Whole-study findings and limits: Among the cells sequenced in scalp samples are also the resident alphabeta T cells of normal skin. For lesional scalp, especially alopecia totalis/universalis, clonality was higher than in normal scalp. Mice showed clearer TCR sharing than patients did, a gap that was possibly HLA-related.

PBMC-derived CD4+ and CD8+ T cells were sorted. Sequencing used cDNA as its template, made by extracting RNA and reverse transcribing it. Repertoires were generated with immunoSEQ multiplex PCR, while TCRdb's copy carries only in-frame clones and drops some. The sample contains about 110,000 clones, approximately 59% of which appear only once. As regards this clone: Antigen: not known.

Sample: CD8+ T cells sorted from blood. The receptor was derived from a human donor in good health.

The CDR3 here is CASSPSGTDSYEQYF. CDR3 coding DNA: TGTGCCAGCAGTCCATCCGGGACAGACTCGTACGAGCAGTACTTC. V and J are TRBV27 and TRBJ2-7; 7 bases map to TRBD1. CDR1 is MNHEY, CDR2 SMNVEV, per germline (reference sequence). The CDR3 has 15 amino acids. The trim removed 5 bases at V and 4 bases at J, leaving 11 bases unmatched.